Following are 17 T cell receptor beta chains from one sample sequenced in a study of human T cells and chemical hapten exposure. TCRdb re-called the RACE reads with MiXCR, one entry per CDR3 protein. The sample consists of about 360,000 distinct CDR3 sequences, 6% to 8.5% of them appearing once. Documented time point: patch test 1, 2 weeks after DPC sensitization. Noted treatment: therapeutic diphenylcyclopropenone sensitization with weekly scalp DPC. Sample: whole blood, taken in connection with sensitization to the hapten diphenylcyclopropenone (DPC). These receptors were taken from a woman aged 18-30 years with alopecia areata. Some clones in this sample may be carry-over from other donors' samples.

This clonotype turned up a few times. This chain links TRBV6-5 with TRBJ1-1; a possible D gene is TRBD1 (5 bases). Germline CDR1 is MNHEY and CDR2 is SVGAGI. V lost 6 bases, J lost 1 base, and 12 bases lay in between. This CDR3 contains 14 residues. CDR3 amino acids: CASRRGNTNTEAFF. The CDR3 DNA reads TGTGCCAGCAGAAGGGGCAACACGAACACTGAAGCTTTCTTT.

The J gene is TRBJ1-4, the V gene TRBV5-1, with 8 bases matching TRBD1. The CDR3 is made up of 15 amino acids. The germline gives CDR1 SGHRS, CDR2 YFSETQ. V trimming: 4 bases; J trimming: 0 bases; junction bases outside the gene matches: 2. The CDR3 region is CASSGDRTTNEKLFF. The CDR3 DNA follows: TGCGCCAGCAGCGGGGACAGGACAACTAATGAAAAACTGTTTTTT.

This clonotype was seen repeatedly, ten times or more. The chain combines TRBV9 with TRBJ1-5; the D gene is possibly TRBD1 (5 bases). V was cut by 2 bases and J by 1 base, with 7 bases left in between. The CDR3 has 14 residues. Germline CDR1 is SGDLS and CDR2 is YYNGEE. Here the CDR3 reads CASSVSGSNQPQHF. The CDR3 DNA sequence: TGTGCCAGCAGCGTTTCAGGGAGCAATCAGCCCCAGCATTTT.

This clonotype was seen a handful of times. This chain connects TRBV10-3 to TRBJ2-3; 7 bases map to TRBD1. The germline V gene encodes CDR1 ENHRY and CDR2 SYGVKD. The J segment lost 9 bases and the V segment lost 10 bases, leaving 10 bases of the junction unmatched. The CDR3 is 12 amino acids. CDR3: CATSEGAETQYF. The CDR3 coding sequence is TGTGCCACCTCAGAGGGGGCGGAGACGCAGTATTTT.

V and J are TRBV7-9 and TRBJ1-2; possibly TRBD1 for D (5 bases). The germline V and J ends were trimmed by 4 bases and 1 base, with 19 bases remaining between them. The germline CDR1 and CDR2 sequences are SEHNR and FQNEAQ (reference sequence). The CDR3 is 17 amino acids. This chain's CDR3 is CASSYADPWTLNYGYTF. CDR3 nucleotides: TGTGCCAGCAGCTACGCCGATCCATGGACACTTAACTATGGCTACACCTTC.

This clonotype was counted a few times. V and J are TRBV5-1 and TRBJ2-6; 7 bases agree with TRBD1. Trimming cost V 4 bases and J 1 base; bases outside gene matches: 5. Germline lookup yields CDR1 SGHRS and CDR2 YFSETQ. CDR3 size: 16 residues. The CDR3 reads CASSILTGSGANVLTF. CDR3 in DNA: TGCGCCAGCAGCATACTGACAGGGTCTGGGGCCAACGTCCTGACTTTC.

This clonotype was observed a few times. The chain employs TRBV27 and TRBJ1-2; D ambiguous. CDR1 and CDR2 (germline): MNHEY, SMNVEV (reference sequence). CDR3 length: 12 residues. Trimming shortened V by 10 bases and J by 4 bases, and 13 bases separated the two germline ends. The DNA for the CDR3 is TGTGCCACCCGGACGGACTTCTATGGCTACACCTTC. The encoded protein is CATRTDFYGYTF.

This clonotype was seen a few times. The chain has TRBV6-5 and TRBJ2-7, with a weak D call TRBD2 (6 bases). Germline assignment: CDR1 MNHEY and CDR2 SVGAGI. The V gene lost 0 bases and the J gene lost 3 bases, with 15 bases spanning the gap. CDR3 length equals 16 residues. Here the CDR3 reads CASSYSRSRGLYEQYF. As DNA, the CDR3 is TGTGCCAGCAGTTACTCGAGATCGAGGGGACTCTACGAGCAGTACTTC.

This clonotype was picked up many times. The chain carries TRBV20-1 and TRBJ2-7, with D maybe TRBD2 (5 bases). The germline V gene encodes CDR1 DFQATT and CDR2 SNEGSKA (reference sequence). The CDR3 is 14 amino acids. V was clipped by 0 bases and J by 4 bases, with 13 bases between them. The DNA of the CDR3 is TGCAGTGCTAGAGATCTAGAGGGCGTTTACGAGCAGTACTTC. It encodes CSARDLEGVYEQYF.

This clonotype was observed a few times. This chain links TRBV2 with TRBJ1-2; no reliable D call. Trimming stripped 5 bases from V and 5 bases from J, with 36 bases between. Germline loops: CDR1 SNHLY, CDR2 FYNNEI. This CDR3 has 21 amino acids. For the CDR3, the DNA is TGTGCCAGCAGTCGAGACCGGGGAGGTTCAGTTTTAAGATTGGAGACGTATGGCTACACCTTC. The encoded protein is CASSRDRGGSVLRLETYGYTF. Combining the CDR3 with reference TRBV2 and TRBJ1-2 gives the whole variable domain EPEVTQTPSHQVTQMGQEVILRCVPISNHLYFYWYRQILGQKVEFLVSFYNNEISEKSEIFDDQFSVERPDGSNFTLKIRSTKLEDSAMYFCASSRDRGGSVLRLETYGYTFGSGTRLTVV.

This clonotype was seen a handful of times. The chain combines TRBV4-3 with TRBJ1-1, with D tentatively TRBD1 (5 bases). Trimming stripped 0 bases from V and 7 bases from J, with 12 bases between. The germline gives CDR1 LGHNA, CDR2 YSLEER. The CDR3 is made up of 14 amino acids. CDR3: CASSQEAGLLEAFF. CDR3 bases: TGCGCCAGCAGCCAAGAAGCAGGGTTACTTGAAGCTTTCTTT.

This chain connects TRBV5-1 to TRBJ2-4; 8 bases align to TRBD2. Unmatched junction bases numbered 18, after V lost 3 bases and J lost 1 base. From germline, CDR1 is SGHRS and CDR2 YFSETQ. This CDR3 spans 20 amino acids. The CDR3 loop reads CASSSYNGGASFLAKNIQYF. The CDR3 DNA is TGCGCCAGCAGCTCTTACAACGGGGGGGCCAGTTTCCTGGCCAAAAACATTCAGTACTTC.

This rearrangement joins TRBV15 to TRBJ1-3; no reliable D call. Looked up from germline, CDR1 is LNHNV and CDR2 is YYDKDF (reference sequence). V was cut by 5 bases and J by 0 bases, with 11 bases left in between. The CDR3 is made up of 15 amino acids. The CDR3 here is CATSVDPSSGNTIYF. CDR3 bases: TGTGCCACCAGCGTTGACCCGAGCTCTGGAAACACCATATATTTT.

This clonotype was seen a few times. The genes are TRBV7-2 and TRBJ1-6, with unresolved D. Trimming took off 2 bases at V and 6 bases at J, with 14 bases between the two ends. Looked up from germline, CDR1 is SGHTA and CDR2 is FQGNSA. This CDR3 is built from 16 residues. CDR3 coding DNA: TGTGCCAGCAGCTTAAGAGGAACGGTTCCTAATTCACCCCTCCACTTT. This translates into CASSLRGTVPNSPLHF.

The rearrangement uses TRBV29-1 and TRBJ1-1; D call uncertain. Germline V lookup: CDR1 SQVTM, CDR2 ANQGSEA. Trimming took 5 bases from V and 4 from J, leaving 14 bases between them. The CDR3 contains 13 residues. CDR3: CSVWVGTSTEAFF. The CDR3 region has the DNA TGCAGCGTTTGGGTCGGTACGAGCACTGAAGCTTTCTTT.

This clonotype was seen many times. The rearrangement links TRBV7-6 to TRBJ2-7; D possibly corresponds to TRBD1 (5 bases). V was pared by 5 bases and J by 3 bases, with 14 bases between. The CDR3 length is 14 residues. CDR1 and CDR2 (germline): SGHVS, FNYEAQ. This CDR3 is CASSPRVGDYEQYF. Written as DNA, the CDR3 is TGTGCCAGCAGCCCCCGGGTAGGGGACTACGAGCAGTACTTC.

This clonotype occurred a few times. The chain couples TRBV29-1 to TRBJ1-1, with D perhaps TRBD1 (5 bases). Germline CDR1 SQVTM, CDR2 ANQGSEA. V was trimmed by 6 bases and J by 4 bases, leaving 18 bases between them. This CDR3 spans 14 amino acids. The CDR3 region has the DNA TGCAGCGTCCATGTGGGGGGTCCCGGCACTGAAGCTTTCTTT. This gives the protein CSVHVGGPGTEAFF.